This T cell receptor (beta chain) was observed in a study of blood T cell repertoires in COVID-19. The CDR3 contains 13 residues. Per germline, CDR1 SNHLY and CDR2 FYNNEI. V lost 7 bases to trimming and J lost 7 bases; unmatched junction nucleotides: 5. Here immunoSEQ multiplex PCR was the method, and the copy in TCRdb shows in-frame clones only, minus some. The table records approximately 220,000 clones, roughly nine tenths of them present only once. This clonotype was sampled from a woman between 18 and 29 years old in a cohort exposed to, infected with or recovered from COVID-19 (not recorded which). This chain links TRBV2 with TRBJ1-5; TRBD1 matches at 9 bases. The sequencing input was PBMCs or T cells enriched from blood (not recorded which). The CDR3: CASKPTGGQPQHF. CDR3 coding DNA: TGTGCCAGCAAACCAACAGGGGGCCAGCCCCAGCATTTT.